The T cell receptor beta chain under discussion was sequenced for a study of blood T cell repertoires in COVID-19. Turning to the study itself: COVID-19 samples from acute and convalescent phases originated in the United States, Italy and Spain.

Germline CDR1 is MNHNY and CDR2 is SVGAGI (reference sequence). The CDR3 has 13 amino acids. The ends lost 8 bases at V and 4 bases at J; junction bases unmatched: 5. TCRdb's table, derived via immunoSEQ multiplex PCR, lists solely in-frame clones and lacks some. The sample consists of some 160,000 clones, more than 65% of them appearing once. The gene calls are TRBV6-6 and TRBJ1-2, with TRBD1 matching 9 bases. The sequenced sample was peripheral blood. The TCR originated in a man aged 70-80 years with active or convalescent COVID-19. CDR3 residues: CASHRGRAYGYTF. The CDR3 DNA reads TGTGCCAGCCACAGGGGGCGGGCCTATGGCTACACCTTC.